The following is a T cell receptor (beta chain) sequence with its context. Spiked synthetic TCR analogs estimated absolute template abundance per PCR. Profiled with immunoSEQ multiplex PCR; TCRdb holds only in-frame clones, not every one. The data hold 45,000 to 50,000 clones, with 88% observed a single time. This sample stems from a study of PD-L1 blockade in urothelial cancer. Study at large: The study recovered a median of approximately 150,000 T cells per blood sample.

V shed 0 bases and J 5 bases; nucleotides not matched to a gene: 9. CDR1 and CDR2 (germline): SGHKS, YYEKEE (reference sequence). There are 17 residues in the CDR3. V and J are TRBV5-5 and TRBJ1-1; 11 nucleotides agree with TRBD1. This receptor was identified in a man older than 75 with urothelial cancer. Sequencing used PBMCs, obtained around atezolizumab (anti-PD-L1) treatment. This chain's CDR3 is CASSLVGTGGPRTEAFF. CDR3 DNA sequence: TGTGCCAGCAGCTTGGTGGGGACAGGGGGGCCGCGAACTGAAGCTTTCTTT.